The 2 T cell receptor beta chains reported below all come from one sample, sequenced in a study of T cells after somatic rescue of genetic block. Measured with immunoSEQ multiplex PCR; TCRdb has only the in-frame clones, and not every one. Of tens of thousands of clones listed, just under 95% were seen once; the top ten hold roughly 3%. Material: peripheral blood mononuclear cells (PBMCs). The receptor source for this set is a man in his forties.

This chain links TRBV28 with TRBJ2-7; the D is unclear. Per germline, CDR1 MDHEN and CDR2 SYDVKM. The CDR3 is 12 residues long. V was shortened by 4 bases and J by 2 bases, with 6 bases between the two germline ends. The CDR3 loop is CASSYLTYEQYF. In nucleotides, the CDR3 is TGTGCCAGCAGTTATCTGACCTACGAGCAGTACTTC.

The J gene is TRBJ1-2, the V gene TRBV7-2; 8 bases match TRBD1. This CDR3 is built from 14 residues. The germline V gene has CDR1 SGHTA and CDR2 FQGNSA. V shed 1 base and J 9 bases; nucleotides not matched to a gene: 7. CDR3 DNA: TGTGCCAGCAGCTTAGGGGGACAGGCTTTGAGCTACACCTTC. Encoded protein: CASSLGGQALSYTF.